This TCR beta chain derives from a study of early T cells in non-severe SARS-CoV-2 infection. From the 5' RACE reads, TCRdb called clonotypes with MiXCR, one entry per CDR3 protein. Of under 90,000 distinct CDR3 sequences in the sample, 12% to 15% were seen once. With regard to this clonotype: Because it lacks the conserved phenylalanine or tryptophan at the end, this CDR3 is likely a read error.

Trimming stripped 6 bases from V and 4 bases from J, with 12 bases between. This CDR3 spans 13 amino acids. The V gene's germline CDR1 is LNHDA and CDR2 SQIVND (reference sequence). The specimen sequenced was whole blood. The rearrangement uses TRBV19 and TRBJ1-1; D uncertain. The sequence was obtained from an adult who was a healthcare worker with PCR-confirmed SARS-CoV-2 infection or an uninfected control (not recorded which). CDR3 residues: CASSFGVGTEAFS. CDR3 DNA sequence: TGTGCCAGTAGCTTTGGGGTGGGCACTGAAGCTTTCTCT.